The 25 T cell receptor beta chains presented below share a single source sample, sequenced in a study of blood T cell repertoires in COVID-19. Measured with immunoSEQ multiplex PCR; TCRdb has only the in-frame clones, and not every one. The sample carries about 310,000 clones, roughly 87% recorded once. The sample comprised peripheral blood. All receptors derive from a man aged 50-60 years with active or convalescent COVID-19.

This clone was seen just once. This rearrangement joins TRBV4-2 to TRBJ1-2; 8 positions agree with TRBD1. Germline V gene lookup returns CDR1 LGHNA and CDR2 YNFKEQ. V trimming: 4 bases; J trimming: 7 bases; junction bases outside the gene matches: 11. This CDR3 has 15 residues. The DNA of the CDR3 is TGTGCCAGCAGCCCCCGACAGGACAGGGCGAGTGGCTACACCTTC. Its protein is CASSPRQDRASGYTF.

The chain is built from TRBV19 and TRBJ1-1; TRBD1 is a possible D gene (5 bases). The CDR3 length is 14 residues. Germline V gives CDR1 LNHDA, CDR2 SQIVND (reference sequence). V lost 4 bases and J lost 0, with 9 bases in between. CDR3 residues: CASSRGSLNTEAFF. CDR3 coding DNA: TGTGCCAGTAGTAGGGGCAGCCTGAACACTGAAGCTTTCTTT.

CDR3 DNA sequence: TGCGCCAGCAGCCAAGGGGGCGCGAATTCACCCCTCCACTTT. Translating it yields CASSQGGANSPLHF. V usage is TRBV5-1 and J usage is TRBJ1-6; 7 positions match TRBD1. Germline values: CDR1 SGHRS, CDR2 YFSETQ. The CDR3 is 14 amino acids. V trimming: 4 bases; J trimming: 7 bases; junction bases outside the gene matches: 5.

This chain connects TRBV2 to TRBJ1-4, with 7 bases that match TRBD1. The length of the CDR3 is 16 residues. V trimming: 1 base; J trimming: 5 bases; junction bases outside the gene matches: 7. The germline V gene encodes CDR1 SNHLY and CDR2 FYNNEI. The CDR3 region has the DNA TGTGCCAGCAGTGAAGGTGGGACAGTTTTAAATGAAAAACTGTTTTTT. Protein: CASSEGGTVLNEKLFF.

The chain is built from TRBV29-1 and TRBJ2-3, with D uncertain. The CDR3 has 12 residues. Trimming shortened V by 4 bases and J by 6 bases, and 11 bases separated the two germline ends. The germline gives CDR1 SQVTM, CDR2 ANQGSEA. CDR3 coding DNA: TGCAGCGTTGGGGCCTTGACCGATACGCAGTATTTT. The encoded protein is CSVGALTDTQYF.

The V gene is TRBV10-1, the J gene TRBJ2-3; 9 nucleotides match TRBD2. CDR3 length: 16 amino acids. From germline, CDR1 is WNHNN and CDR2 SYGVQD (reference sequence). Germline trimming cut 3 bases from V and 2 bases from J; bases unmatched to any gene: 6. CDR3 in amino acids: CASSESSGRYTDTQYF. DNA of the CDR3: TGCGCCAGCAGTGAAAGTAGCGGGAGATACACAGATACGCAGTATTTT.

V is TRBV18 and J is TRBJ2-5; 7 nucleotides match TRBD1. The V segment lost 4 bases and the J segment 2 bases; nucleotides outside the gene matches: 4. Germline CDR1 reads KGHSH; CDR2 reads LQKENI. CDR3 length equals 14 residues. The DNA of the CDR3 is TGTGCCAGCTCACGAGGGACAGATCAAGAGACCCAGTACTTC. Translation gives CASSRGTDQETQYF.

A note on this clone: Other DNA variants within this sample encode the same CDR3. The CDR3 nucleotides read TGTGCCAGCAGCGTAAGGGGCTCCACAGATACGCAGTATTTT. Protein: CASSVRGSTDTQYF. The V and J genes are TRBV9 and TRBJ2-3, with D perhaps matching TRBD1 (5 bases). The CDR3 has 14 residues. Germline V gene lookup returns CDR1 SGDLS and CDR2 YYNGEE. V was pared by 1 base and J by 2 bases, with 8 bases between.

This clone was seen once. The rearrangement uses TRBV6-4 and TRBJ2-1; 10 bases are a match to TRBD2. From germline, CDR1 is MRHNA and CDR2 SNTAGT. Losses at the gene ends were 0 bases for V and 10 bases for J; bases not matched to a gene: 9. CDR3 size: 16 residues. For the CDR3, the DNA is TGTGCCAGCAGTGACTCGGTAGCGGGAGGCACCAGGGAGCAGTTCTTC. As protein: CASSDSVAGGTREQFF.

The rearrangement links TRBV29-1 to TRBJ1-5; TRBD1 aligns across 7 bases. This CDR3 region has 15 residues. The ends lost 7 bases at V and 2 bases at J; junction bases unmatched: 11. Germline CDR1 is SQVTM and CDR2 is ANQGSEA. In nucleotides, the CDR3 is TGCAGCGCCCGAAGAAACAGGGGAGGCAATCAGCCCCAGCATTTT. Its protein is CSARRNRGGNQPQHF.

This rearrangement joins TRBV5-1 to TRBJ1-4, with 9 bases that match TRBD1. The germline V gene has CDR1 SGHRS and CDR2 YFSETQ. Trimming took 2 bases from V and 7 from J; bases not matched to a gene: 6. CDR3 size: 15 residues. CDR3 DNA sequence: TGCGCCAGCAGCTTAACCGGGACAGGGTCTGAAAAACTGTTTTTT. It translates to CASSLTGTGSEKLFF.

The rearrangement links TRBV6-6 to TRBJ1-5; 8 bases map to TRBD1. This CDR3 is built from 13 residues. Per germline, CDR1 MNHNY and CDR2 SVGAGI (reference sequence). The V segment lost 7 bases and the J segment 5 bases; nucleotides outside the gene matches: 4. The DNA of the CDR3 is TGTGCCAGCACCGCAGGGGGCGATCAGCCCCAGCATTTT. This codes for CASTAGGDQPQHF.

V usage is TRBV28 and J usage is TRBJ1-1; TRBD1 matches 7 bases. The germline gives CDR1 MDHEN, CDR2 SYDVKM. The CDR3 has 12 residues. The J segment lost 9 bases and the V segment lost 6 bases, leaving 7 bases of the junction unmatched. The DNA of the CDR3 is TGTGCCAGCAGCCCTAGGGGGCTTCAAGCTTTCTTT. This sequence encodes CASSPRGLQAFF.

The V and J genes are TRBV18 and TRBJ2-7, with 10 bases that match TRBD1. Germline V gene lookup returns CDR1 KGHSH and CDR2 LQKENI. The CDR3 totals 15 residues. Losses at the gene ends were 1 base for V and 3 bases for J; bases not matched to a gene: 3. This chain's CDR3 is CASSPQGTGVYEQYF. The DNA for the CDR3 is TGTGCCAGCTCACCACAAGGGACAGGGGTCTACGAGCAGTACTTC.

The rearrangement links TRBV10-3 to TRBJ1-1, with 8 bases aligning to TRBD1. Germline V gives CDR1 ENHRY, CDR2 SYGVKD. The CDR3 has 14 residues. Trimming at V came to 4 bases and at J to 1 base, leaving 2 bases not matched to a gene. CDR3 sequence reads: CAISAGQGNTEAFF. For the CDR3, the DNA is TGTGCCATCAGTGCTGGACAGGGGAACACTGAAGCTTTCTTT.

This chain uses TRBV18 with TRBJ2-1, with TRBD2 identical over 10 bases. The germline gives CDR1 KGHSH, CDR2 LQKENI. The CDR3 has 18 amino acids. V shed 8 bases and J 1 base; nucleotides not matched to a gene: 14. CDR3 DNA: TGTGCCAGCGGCCCACTAGCTAGCGGGAGTTTTTCCTACAATGAGCAGTTCTTC. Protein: CASGPLASGSFSYNEQFF.

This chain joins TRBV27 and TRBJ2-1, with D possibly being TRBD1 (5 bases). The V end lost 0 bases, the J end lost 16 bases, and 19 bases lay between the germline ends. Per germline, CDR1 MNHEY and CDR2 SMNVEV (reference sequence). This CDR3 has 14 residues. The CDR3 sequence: CASSLSREGGRQFF. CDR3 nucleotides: TGTGCCAGCAGTTTATCCAGGGAAGGCGGTCGACAATTCTTC.

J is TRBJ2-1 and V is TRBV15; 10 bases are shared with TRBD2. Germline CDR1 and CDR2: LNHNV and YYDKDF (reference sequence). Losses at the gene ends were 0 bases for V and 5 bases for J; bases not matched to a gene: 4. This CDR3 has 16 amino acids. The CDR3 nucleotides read TGTGCCACCAGCAGAGACGCCACTAGCGGGAACAATGAGCAGTTCTTC. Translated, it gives CATSRDATSGNNEQFF.

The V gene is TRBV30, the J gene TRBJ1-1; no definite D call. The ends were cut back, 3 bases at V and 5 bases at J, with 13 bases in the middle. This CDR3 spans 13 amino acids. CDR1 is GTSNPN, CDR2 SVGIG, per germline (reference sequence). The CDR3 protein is CAWRMDSGTEAFF. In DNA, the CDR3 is TGTGCCTGGAGGATGGACTCCGGGACTGAAGCTTTCTTT.

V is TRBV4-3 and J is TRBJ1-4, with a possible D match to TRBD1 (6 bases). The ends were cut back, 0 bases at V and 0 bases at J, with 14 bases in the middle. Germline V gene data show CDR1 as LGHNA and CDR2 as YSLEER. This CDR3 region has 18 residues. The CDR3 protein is CASSQDSQGKATNEKLFF. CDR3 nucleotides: TGCGCCAGCAGCCAAGATAGCCAGGGGAAAGCAACTAATGAAAAACTGTTTTTT.

The CDR3 DNA reads as TGTGCCAGCAGCTCCGGACAGGGCCGTGGCTACACCTTC. Protein product: CASSSGQGRGYTF. This chain uses TRBV7-3 with TRBJ1-2; 8 nucleotides align to TRBD1. V trimming: 4 bases; J trimming: 7 bases; junction bases outside the gene matches: 5. The germline gives CDR1 SGHTA, CDR2 FQGTGA. The CDR3 contains 13 residues.

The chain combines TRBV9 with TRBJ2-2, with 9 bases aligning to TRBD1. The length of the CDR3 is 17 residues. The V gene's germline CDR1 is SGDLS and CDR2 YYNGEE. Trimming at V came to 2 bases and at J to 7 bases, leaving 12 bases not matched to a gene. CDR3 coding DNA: TGTGCCAGCAGCGTTAGCCGGGACAGGGCTGGTCTCGGGGAGCTGTTTTTT. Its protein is CASSVSRDRAGLGELFF.

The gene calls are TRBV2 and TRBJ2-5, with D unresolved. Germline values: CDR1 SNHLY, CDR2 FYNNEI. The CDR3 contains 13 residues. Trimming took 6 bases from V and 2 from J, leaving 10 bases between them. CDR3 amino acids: CASSATPQETQYF. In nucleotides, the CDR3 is TGTGCCAGCAGCGCGACTCCTCAAGAGACCCAGTACTTC.

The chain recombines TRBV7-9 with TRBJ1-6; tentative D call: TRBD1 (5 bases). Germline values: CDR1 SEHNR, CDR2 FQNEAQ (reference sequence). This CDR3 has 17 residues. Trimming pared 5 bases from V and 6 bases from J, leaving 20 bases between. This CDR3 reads CASSLSLGGGANSPLHF. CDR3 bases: TGTGCCAGCAGCCTTAGTTTAGGCGGGGGAGCTAATTCACCCCTCCACTTT.

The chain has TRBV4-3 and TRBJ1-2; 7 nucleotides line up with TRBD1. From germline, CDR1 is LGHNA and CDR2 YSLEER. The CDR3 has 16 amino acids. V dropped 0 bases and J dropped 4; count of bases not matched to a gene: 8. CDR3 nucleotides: TGCGCCAGCAGCCAAGAATCGGCAGGGGGGTTCTATGGCTACACCTTC. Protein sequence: CASSQESAGGFYGYTF.